These T cell receptor beta chains were read from a single sample in a study of cytomegalovirus exposure and HLA in healthy donors. Sequencing used immunoSEQ multiplex PCR; TCRdb keeps in-frame clones, though not all of them. Here the sample spans under 150,000 clones, 75% to 85% being singletons. Material: PBMCs. All receptors derive from a man between 50 and 59 years old in good health and CMV-seronegative. The conserved cysteine and the conserved F or W are not part of the CDR3 here. Each record gives: V gene, CDR3 protein.

v_call: TRBV2
cdr3_aa: ASSPNRNTGELF

v_call: TRBV11-2
cdr3_aa: ASSPLAFGELF

v_call: TRBV11-2
cdr3_aa: ASSPTSGGNEQF

v_call: TRBV4-3
cdr3_aa: ASSQDRLAGWQF

v_call: TRBV18
cdr3_aa: ASSPPGQDEQF

v_call: TRBV4-3
cdr3_aa: ASSQTGIPDSKGHGYT

v_call: TRBV7-9
cdr3_aa: ASSLVQPGYT

v_call: TRBV7-8
cdr3_aa: ASSLARTGVNTEAF

v_call: TRBV6-1
cdr3_aa: ASSAPGQGPDTQY

v_call: TRBV5-8
cdr3_aa: ATGLAGADEQF

v_call: TRBV7-9
cdr3_aa: ASSLSSKQTGFYPTEAF

v_call: TRBV5-1
cdr3_aa: ASSLDGTPYNEQF

v_call: TRBV5-8
cdr3_aa: ASSVYSNEQF

v_call: TRBV5-1
cdr3_aa: ASSLDPRGNTGELF

v_call: TRBV29-1
cdr3_aa: SVKFTGARGTGELF

v_call: TRBV10-2
cdr3_aa: ASSERSGGGNEQF

v_call: TRBV2
cdr3_aa: ASSESRNYGYT

v_call: TRBV10-1
cdr3_aa: ASSDEVPVRSAF

v_call: TRBV5-1
cdr3_aa: ASSLDRTGPGELF

v_call: TRBV18
cdr3_aa: ASWSGAVTEAF

v_call: TRBV28
cdr3_aa: ASKIPGGETQY

v_call: TRBV5-5
cdr3_aa: ASSPPAAYEQY

v_call: TRBV9
cdr3_aa: ASLEGPGNTIY

v_call: TRBV5-1
cdr3_aa: ASSYLGRRSEGTQY

v_call: TRBV5-1
cdr3_aa: ASSLEGGRDTQY

v_call: TRBV5-8
cdr3_aa: ASSLWGLSPRQPRH

v_call: TRBV9
cdr3_aa: ASSPISLSETQY

v_call: TRBV5-4
cdr3_aa: ASSPGLDEQF

v_call: TRBV6-5
cdr3_aa: ASNEQGRAF

v_call: TRBV5-4
cdr3_aa: ASSEGHLNTGELF

v_call: TRBV30
cdr3_aa: AWRFPLNTEAF

v_call: TRBV2
cdr3_aa: ASSSTGRHYEQY

v_call: TRBV15
cdr3_aa: ATSRPSAGRAPEQY

v_call: TRBV7-9
cdr3_aa: ASSFSDQPQH

v_call: TRBV15
cdr3_aa: ATSGWEGGEQY